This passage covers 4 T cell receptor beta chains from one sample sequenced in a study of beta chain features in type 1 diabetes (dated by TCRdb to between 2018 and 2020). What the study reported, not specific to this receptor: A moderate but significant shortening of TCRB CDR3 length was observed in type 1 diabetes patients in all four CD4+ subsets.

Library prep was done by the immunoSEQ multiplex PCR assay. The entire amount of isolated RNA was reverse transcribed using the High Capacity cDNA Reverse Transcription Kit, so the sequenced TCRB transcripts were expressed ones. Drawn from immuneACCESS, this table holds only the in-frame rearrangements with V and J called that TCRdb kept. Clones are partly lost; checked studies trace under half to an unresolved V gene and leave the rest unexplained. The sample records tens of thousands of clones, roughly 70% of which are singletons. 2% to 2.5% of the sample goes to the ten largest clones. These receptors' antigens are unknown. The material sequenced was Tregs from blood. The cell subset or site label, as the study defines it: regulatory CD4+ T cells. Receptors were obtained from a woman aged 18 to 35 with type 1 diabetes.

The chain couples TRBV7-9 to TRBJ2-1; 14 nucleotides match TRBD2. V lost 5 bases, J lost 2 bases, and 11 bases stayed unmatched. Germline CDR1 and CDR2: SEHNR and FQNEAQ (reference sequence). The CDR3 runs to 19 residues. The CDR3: CASSPSAGLAGGPYNEQFF. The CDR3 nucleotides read TGTGCCAGCAGCCCCTCCGCCGGACTAGCGGGGGGCCCCTACAATGAGCAGTTCTTC.

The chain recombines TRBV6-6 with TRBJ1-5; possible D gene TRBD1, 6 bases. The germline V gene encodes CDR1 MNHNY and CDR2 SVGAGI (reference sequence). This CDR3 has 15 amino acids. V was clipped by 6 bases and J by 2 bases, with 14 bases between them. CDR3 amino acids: CASRPQGNGNQPQHF. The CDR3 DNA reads TGTGCCAGCAGACCACAGGGTAATGGCAATCAGCCCCAGCATTTT.

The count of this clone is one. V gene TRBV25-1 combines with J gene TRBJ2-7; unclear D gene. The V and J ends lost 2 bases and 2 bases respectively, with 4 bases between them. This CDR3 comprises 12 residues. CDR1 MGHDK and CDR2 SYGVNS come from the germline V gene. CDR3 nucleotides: TGTGCCAGCAGTGAACAGGCCTACGAGCAGTACTTC. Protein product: CASSEQAYEQYF.

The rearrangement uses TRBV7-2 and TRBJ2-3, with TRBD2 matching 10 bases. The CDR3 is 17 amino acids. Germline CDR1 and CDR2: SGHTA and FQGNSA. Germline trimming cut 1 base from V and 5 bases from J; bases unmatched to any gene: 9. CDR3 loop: CASSLVSSGGQGDTQYF. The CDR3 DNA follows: TGTGCCAGCAGCTTAGTTTCTAGCGGGGGCCAGGGAGATACGCAGTATTTT.